The 29 T cell receptor beta chains reported below all come from one sample, sequenced in a study of blood T cell repertoires in COVID-19. Sequenced by immunoSEQ multiplex PCR; TCRdb stores in-frame clones only, minus some. The sample contains about 68,000 clones, roughly 84% of which appear only once. Sequences were obtained from peripheral blood. The receptors originated from a man aged 45 to 65 with active COVID-19.

The table lists this clone with a count of one. The chain combines TRBV5-6 with TRBJ1-4; TRBD1 matches at 9 bases. V shed 5 bases, J shed 6 bases, and the junction held 17 bases outside the gene matches. Germline CDR1 reads SGHDT; CDR2 reads YYEEEE. The CDR3 extends over 18 amino acids. The CDR3 region has the DNA TGTGCCAGCAGTAGTGCCGGGACAGGGATTTTAGCGGATGAAAAACTGTTTTTT. Residues: CASSSAGTGILADEKLFF.

CDR3 sequence reads: CASSLARQGELFF. The CDR3 DNA reads TGTGCCAGCAGCTTAGCGAGGCAGGGGGAGCTGTTTTTT. This chain uses TRBV7-2 with TRBJ2-2, with D uncertain. Germline CDR1 reads SGHTA; CDR2 reads FQGNSA. The V end was cut by 0 bases, the J end by 8 bases, with 7 bases between. The CDR3 is 13 amino acids.

The genes are TRBV29-1 and TRBJ2-7, with D possibly matching TRBD1 (6 bases). This CDR3 has 12 residues. Germline V gene sequence: CDR1 SQVTM, CDR2 ANQGSEA. V was shortened by 8 bases and J by 4 bases, with 15 bases between the two germline ends. CDR3 region: CSMSGVGYEQYF. The CDR3 nucleotides read TGCAGCATGTCAGGGGTTGGGTACGAGCAGTACTTC.

This clone was seen a single time. The genes are TRBV27 and TRBJ2-6; TRBD1 is a possible D gene (6 bases). V lost 5 bases and J 0 bases, leaving 11 bases between the germline ends. The CDR3 consists of 16 residues. Germline-derived CDR1 and CDR2 are MNHEY and SMNVEV (reference sequence). CDR3 DNA: TGTGCCAGCAGTCTCCAAGGGGGCTCTGGGGCCAACGTCCTGACTTTC. This sequence encodes CASSLQGGSGANVLTF.

This sequence joins TRBV19 and TRBJ1-1, with D perhaps TRBD1 (6 bases). The length of the CDR3 is 12 residues. The V end lost 10 bases, the J end lost 4 bases, and 13 bases lay between the germline ends. CDR1 is LNHDA and CDR2 is SQIVND in the germline V gene (reference sequence). The CDR3 reads CATQGQFTEAFF. Here the CDR3 DNA reads TGTGCCACTCAGGGGCAATTCACTGAAGCTTTCTTT.

The rearrangement links TRBV19 to TRBJ1-6; TRBD1 aligns across 9 bases. CDR3 length: 13 amino acids. CDR1 is LNHDA and CDR2 is SQIVND in the germline V gene (reference sequence). V lost 6 bases, J lost 10 bases, and 4 bases stayed unmatched. Written as DNA, the CDR3 is TGTGCCAGTAGGAAGACAGGGGGATCACCCCTCCACTTT. It codes for CASRKTGGSPLHF.

This clone was recorded once. The V gene is TRBV12-3 or TRBV12-4, the J gene TRBJ1-5, with D tentatively TRBD1 (5 bases). V lost 5 bases to trimming and J lost 5 bases, with 10 bases between them. This CDR3 is built from 13 residues. As DNA, the CDR3 is TGTGCCAGCAGTAGTAGGGGTTATCAGCCCCAGCATTTT. Translated: CASSSRGYQPQHF.

The rearrangement links TRBV18 to TRBJ2-3; possible D gene TRBD2, 5 bases. V lost 1 base and J lost 1, with 9 bases in between. The CDR3 is 15 residues long. Germline CDR1 is KGHSH and CDR2 is LQKENI. CDR3 sequence reads: CASSPRTRGTDTQYF. CDR3 coding DNA: TGTGCCAGCTCACCACGGACTCGAGGCACAGATACGCAGTATTTT.

This sequence joins TRBV4-1 and TRBJ2-7; 11 nucleotides agree with TRBD2. Looked up from germline, CDR1 is MGHRA and CDR2 is YSYEKL. There are 16 residues in the CDR3. Unmatched junction bases numbered 7, after V lost 3 bases and J lost 3 bases. The CDR3 nucleotides read TGCGCCAGCAGCCATGCGGGACTAGCGGTTTTCTACGAGCAGTACTTC. As protein: CASSHAGLAVFYEQYF.

The chain joins TRBV7-6 to TRBJ2-2; 7 nucleotides line up with TRBD1. Germline assignment: CDR1 SGHVS and CDR2 FNYEAQ. This CDR3 is 16 amino acids long. The ends lost 5 bases at V and 6 bases at J; junction bases unmatched: 12. CDR3: CASSPASLGTAGELFF. CDR3 sequence (DNA): TGTGCCAGCAGCCCCGCCTCGCTAGGGACAGCCGGGGAGCTGTTTTTT.

This clone appeared a few times. The DNA for the CDR3 is TGTGCCAGCAGCGGGGGACTAGCGGGCGACGAGCAGTACTTC. Protein product: CASSGGLAGDEQYF. This chain connects TRBV9 to TRBJ2-7, with 12 nucleotides matching TRBD2. The CDR3 extends over 14 amino acids. The germline CDR1 and CDR2 sequences are SGDLS and YYNGEE. Trimming took 3 bases from V and 5 from J; bases not matched to a gene: 3.

This clone was observed a handful of times. V usage is TRBV19 and J usage is TRBJ1-6; TRBD1 matches at 8 bases. The CDR3 runs to 13 residues. Trimming removed 6 bases from V and 13 bases from J; junction bases left unmatched: 8. Germline V gene data show CDR1 as LNHDA and CDR2 as SQIVND (reference sequence). In DNA form, the CDR3 reads TGTGCCAGTAGAATACAGGGGGGAGCCCCCCTCCACTTT. Translated: CASRIQGGAPLHF. Together with reference TRBV19 and TRBJ1-6, the CDR3 gives the full variable domain: DGGITQSPKYLFRKEGQNVTLSCEQNLNHDAMYWYRQDPGQGLRLIYYSQIVNDFQKGDIAEGYSVSREKKESFPLTVTSAQKNPTAFYLCASRIQGGAPLHFGNGTRLTVT.

The chain uses TRBV6-5 and TRBJ1-1; 8 bases align to TRBD1. The CDR3 consists of 15 residues. The germline gives CDR1 MNHEY, CDR2 SVGAGI. The J segment lost 5 bases and the V segment lost 2 bases, leaving 7 bases of the junction unmatched. As DNA, the CDR3 is TGTGCCAGCAGTTACCTGGACAGGGTTGGGACTGAAGCTTTCTTT. Translation gives CASSYLDRVGTEAFF.

This chain connects TRBV19 to TRBJ2-3, with 9 bases fitting TRBD1. After removal of 4 bases from V and 5 bases from J, the junction contained 1 base not matched to a gene. From germline, CDR1 is LNHDA and CDR2 SQIVND (reference sequence). This CDR3 contains 13 residues. In nucleotides, the CDR3 is TGTGCCAGTAGTAACAGGGGGCGAGATACGCAGTATTTT. Its protein product is CASSNRGRDTQYF.

V is TRBV25-1 and J is TRBJ2-5; TRBD2 matches at 8 bases. V shed 6 bases and J 1 base; nucleotides not matched to a gene: 10. The CDR3 is made up of 16 amino acids. Germline V lookup: CDR1 MGHDK, CDR2 SYGVNS. CDR3 region: CASSRLGSGSQETQYF. The CDR3 region has the DNA TGTGCCAGCAGCCGGTTGGGGAGCGGGAGCCAAGAGACCCAGTACTTC.

This clone came up a few times. The chain recombines TRBV10-3 with TRBJ1-1; the match to TRBD1 covers 10 bases. Per the germline V gene, CDR1 is ENHRY and CDR2 is SYGVKD. The ends lost 4 bases at V and 2 bases at J; junction bases unmatched: 7. The CDR3 covers 16 residues. CDR3 DNA: TGTGCCATCAGTGCTGGGGACAGGGGCACTAACACTGAAGCTTTCTTT. Translating it yields CAISAGDRGTNTEAFF.

This clone was observed a few times. CDR3 sequence: CASSFRDRADQPQHF. CDR3 sequence (DNA): TGTGCCAGCAGTTTTCGGGACAGGGCCGATCAGCCCCAGCATTTT. V is TRBV27 and J is TRBJ1-5, with 9 bases lining up with TRBD1. Germline-derived CDR1 and CDR2 are MNHEY and SMNVEV (reference sequence). V dropped 3 bases and J dropped 5; count of bases not matched to a gene: 5. The CDR3 runs to 15 residues.

This clone is a singleton in its sample. The chain is built from TRBV30 and TRBJ2-4; D is perhaps TRBD1 (6 bases). CDR1 is GTSNPN, CDR2 SVGIG, per germline (reference sequence). The CDR3 has 15 residues. Between the trimmed V and J ends, which lost 1 base and 2 bases, there was a span of 12 bases. For the CDR3, the DNA is TGTGCCTGGAGTGGGGCAGGGGTGACCAAAAACATTCAGTACTTC. It yields the protein CAWSGAGVTKNIQYF.

The chain couples TRBV29-1 to TRBJ2-5; TRBD2 agrees at 7 bases. Trimming took 3 bases from V and 5 from J; bases not matched to a gene: 15. Germline CDR1 reads SQVTM; CDR2 reads ANQGSEA. The CDR3 has 16 residues. The CDR3 sequence is CSVEPRVMRDYETQYF. The DNA for the CDR3 is TGCAGCGTTGAGCCCAGGGTTATGCGGGACTATGAGACCCAGTACTTC.

CDR3 sequence: CASSLVAVPGELFF. In DNA form, the CDR3 reads TGTGCCAGCAGCTTGGTAGCTGTACCCGGGGAGCTGTTTTTT. The chain combines TRBV5-4 with TRBJ2-2; D is unclear. CDR3 length: 14 residues. With 0 bases removed from V and 6 bases from J, the gap between germline ends came to 9 bases. The germline gives CDR1 SGHNT, CDR2 YYREEE (reference sequence).

CDR3 nucleotides: TGTGCCAGCAGCGCCTATAGCAATCAGCCCCAGCATTTT. It codes for CASSAYSNQPQHF. V is TRBV7-2 and J is TRBJ1-5; no clear D gene. The V gene's germline CDR1 is SGHTA and CDR2 FQGNSA. The CDR3 runs 13 residues. V dropped 5 bases and J dropped 0 bases, with 5 bases sitting between them.

This chain links TRBV19 with TRBJ2-7; 7 nucleotides agree with TRBD1. CDR1 is LNHDA, CDR2 SQIVND, per germline (reference sequence). There are 13 residues in the CDR3. The J segment lost 6 bases and the V segment lost 5 bases, leaving 7 bases of the junction unmatched. DNA for the CDR3: TGTGCCAGTAGTCCCTCGACAGGGTCCGAGCAGTACTTC. Protein product: CASSPSTGSEQYF.

This clone was observed a handful of times. This chain uses TRBV30 with TRBJ2-7, with TRBD2 matching over 7 bases. In germline, CDR1 is GTSNPN, CDR2 SVGIG (reference sequence). With V trimmed by 2 bases and J by 7 bases, 20 bases remained unmatched. The CDR3 is made up of 17 amino acids. The CDR3 DNA reads TGTGCCTGGAGTAACTCGCTCTGGGCTAGCACGGGAGGAGAGCAGTACTTC. This gives the protein CAWSNSLWASTGGEQYF.

The rearrangement uses TRBV19 and TRBJ1-6; 7 bases match TRBD1. CDR1 is LNHDA and CDR2 is SQIVND in the germline V gene (reference sequence). Germline trimming cut 5 bases from V and 5 bases from J; bases unmatched to any gene: 3. The CDR3 is 14 residues long. The CDR3 protein is CASSSGTDNSPLHF. CDR3 in DNA: TGTGCCAGTAGTTCCGGGACAGATAATTCACCCCTCCACTTT.

This clone was observed a single time. This sequence joins TRBV6-5 and TRBJ1-5; D is unresolved. The ends were cut back, 6 bases at V and 0 bases at J, with 9 bases in the middle. The CDR3 consists of 14 residues. The germline CDR1 and CDR2 sequences are MNHEY and SVGAGI. CDR3 loop: CASRTGNSNQPQHF. Written as DNA, the CDR3 is TGTGCCAGCAGGACGGGGAATAGCAATCAGCCCCAGCATTTT.

V is TRBV5-1 and J is TRBJ2-2; 10 nucleotides agree with TRBD1. Unmatched junction bases numbered 7, after V lost 2 bases and J lost 6 bases. Per germline, CDR1 SGHRS and CDR2 YFSETQ. The CDR3 loop spans 16 amino acids. The CDR3 is CASSLRPGTGAGELFF. The CDR3 coding sequence is TGCGCCAGCAGCTTACGTCCCGGGACAGGGGCCGGGGAGCTGTTTTTT.

The J gene is TRBJ2-7, the V gene TRBV27; 9 nucleotides line up with TRBD2. This CDR3 is built from 19 residues. Unmatched junction bases numbered 23, after V lost 6 bases and J lost 5 bases. The germline CDR1 and CDR2 sequences are MNHEY and SMNVEV (reference sequence). For the CDR3, the DNA is TGTGCCAGCAGGAAATTTGGGGTCCCGACTAAGCGGGAGGTCCACGAGCAGTACTTC. This encodes CASRKFGVPTKREVHEQYF.

J is TRBJ2-2 and V is TRBV21-1; the DNA was not used to check the table's D call, TRBD2. TRBV21-1 is a pseudogene locus. The CDR3 runs to 17 residues. CDR3 bases: TGTGCCAGCATCCCGGGAGACCGGGAGAAGGACACCGGGGAGCTGTTTTTT. This codes for CASIPGDREKDTGELFF.

The rearrangement joins TRBV3-1 (or the pseudogene TRBV3-2) to TRBJ1-5, with a possible D match to TRBD1 (5 bases). V lost 8 bases and J 4 bases, leaving 12 bases between the germline ends. In germline, CDR1 is LGHDT, CDR2 YNNKEL (reference sequence). The length of the CDR3 is 13 residues. The CDR3 loop reads CASGGEGNQPQHF. CDR3 bases: TGTGCCAGCGGAGGGGAAGGAAATCAGCCCCAGCATTTT.